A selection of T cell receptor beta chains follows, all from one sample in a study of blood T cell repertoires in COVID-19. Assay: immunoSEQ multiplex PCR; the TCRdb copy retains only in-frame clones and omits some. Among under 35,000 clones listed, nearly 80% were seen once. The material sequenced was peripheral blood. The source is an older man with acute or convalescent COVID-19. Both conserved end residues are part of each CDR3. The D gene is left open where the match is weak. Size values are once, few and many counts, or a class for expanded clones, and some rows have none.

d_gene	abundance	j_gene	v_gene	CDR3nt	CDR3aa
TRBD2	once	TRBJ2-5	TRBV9	TGTGCCAGCAGCCCGCCTAGCGGGCGAGAAGAGACCCAGTACTTC	CASSPPSGREETQYF
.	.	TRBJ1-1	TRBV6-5	TGTGCCAGCAGCTATGAGATGAACACTGAAGCTTTCTTT	CASSYEMNTEAFF
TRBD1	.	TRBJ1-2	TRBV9	TGTGCCAGCAGCCGAGAGGGGGCCGCCTCAGGCTATGGCTACACCTTC	CASSREGAASGYGYTF
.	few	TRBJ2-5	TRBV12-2	TGTGCAAGTCGCTTAGTTAGGCGCCGGACACTCGACCTCCAAGAGACCCAGTACTTC	CASRLVRRRTLDLQETQYF
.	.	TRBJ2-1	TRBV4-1	TGCGCCAGCAGCCAAGCCCTGTCCGAGGGACAAAATGAGCAGTTCTTC	CASSQALSEGQNEQFF
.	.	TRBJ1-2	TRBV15	TGTGCCACCAGCAGAGATAAAGATCGGGCCGGGGGAGGCTACACCTTC	CATSRDKDRAGGGYTF
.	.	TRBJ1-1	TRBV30	TGTGCCTGGAGTGTACAACCGAACACTGAAGCTTTCTTT	CAWSVQPNTEAFF
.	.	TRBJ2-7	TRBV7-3	TGTGCCAGCAGCTTAACGCCGAGGACAGCCCTCTACGAGCAGTACTTC	CASSLTPRTALYEQYF
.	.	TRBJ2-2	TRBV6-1	TGTGCCAGCAGTGAAAGGAGAGGGAACACCGGGGAGCTGTTTTTT	CASSERRGNTGELFF
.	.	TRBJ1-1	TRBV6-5	TGTGCCAGCACCTACCGGGGGAAAGCTTTCTTT	CASTYRGKAFF
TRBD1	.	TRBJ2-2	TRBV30	TGTGCCTGGCTAGACAGGGGGAACACCGGGGAGCTGTTTTTT	CAWLDRGNTGELFF
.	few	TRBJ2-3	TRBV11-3	TGTGCCAGCAGCGTGAGCGGCACAGATACGCAGTATTTT	CASSVSGTDTQYF
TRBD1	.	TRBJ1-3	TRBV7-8	TGTGCCAGCAGCCTACAGGGGTCCTTCTCTGGAAACACCATATATTTT	CASSLQGSFSGNTIYF
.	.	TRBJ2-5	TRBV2	TGTGCCAGCAGTAGTCCCATCCCCGATAGGACCCAGTACTTC	CASSSPIPDRTQYF
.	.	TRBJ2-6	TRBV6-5	TGTGCCAGCAGTTACTCGGGGGGTTCAGGGGCCAACGTCCTGACTTTC	CASSYSGGSGANVLTF
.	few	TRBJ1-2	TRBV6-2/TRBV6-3	TGTGCCAGCAGCTCCGGACGGGGTTATGGCTTCACCTTC	CASSSGRGYGFTF
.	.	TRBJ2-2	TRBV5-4	TGTGCCAGCAGCTTTAACAGGGGGGGCGGGGAGCTGTTTTTT	CASSFNRGGGELFF
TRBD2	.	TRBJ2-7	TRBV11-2	TGTGCCAGCAGCTTGGTTAGCGGGAACTACGAGCAGTACTTC	CASSLVSGNYEQYF
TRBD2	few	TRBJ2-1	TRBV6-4	TGTGCCAGCAGTGACGTTTTCACTAGCGGGCCGGAGCAGTTCTTC	CASSDVFTSGPEQFF
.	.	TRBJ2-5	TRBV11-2	TGTGCCAGCAGCTCCCATACGGGAGAGACCCAGTACTTC	CASSSHTGETQYF
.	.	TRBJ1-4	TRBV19	TGTGCCAGTAGTCTCCGAGGGACACCACGGGGTGAAAAACTGTTTTTT	CASSLRGTPRGEKLFF
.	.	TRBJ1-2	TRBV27	TGTGCCAGCAGTTTGGACACCTCCTCCAATGGCTACACCTTC	CASSLDTSSNGYTF
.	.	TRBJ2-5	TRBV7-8	TGTGCCAGCAGCTATACGGACAGCCAAGAGACCCAGTACTTC	CASSYTDSQETQYF
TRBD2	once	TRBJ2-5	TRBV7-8	TGTGCCAGCAGCTGGTCTGGCGGGGGTGGGACCCAGTACTTC	CASSWSGGGGTQYF
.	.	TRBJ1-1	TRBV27	TGTGCCAGTTCGGGAATTTCGCGCACTGAAGCTTTCTTT	CASSGISRTEAFF
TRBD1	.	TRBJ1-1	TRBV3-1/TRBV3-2	TGTGCCAGCAGCCCGCAAAGCAGACAGGGCCCTGAAGCTTTCTTT	CASSPQSRQGPEAFF
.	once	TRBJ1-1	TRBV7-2	TGTGCCAGCAGACCTCAGGGGAATCCTGAAGCTTTCTTT	CASRPQGNPEAFF
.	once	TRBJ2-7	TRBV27	TGTGCCAGCAGCCCTCAGGCCCCCTACGAGCAGTACTTC	CASSPQAPYEQYF
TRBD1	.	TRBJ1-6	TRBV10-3	TGTGCCATCAGTGGCGGACAGGGTTTCAATTCACCCCTCCACTTT	CAISGGQGFNSPLHF